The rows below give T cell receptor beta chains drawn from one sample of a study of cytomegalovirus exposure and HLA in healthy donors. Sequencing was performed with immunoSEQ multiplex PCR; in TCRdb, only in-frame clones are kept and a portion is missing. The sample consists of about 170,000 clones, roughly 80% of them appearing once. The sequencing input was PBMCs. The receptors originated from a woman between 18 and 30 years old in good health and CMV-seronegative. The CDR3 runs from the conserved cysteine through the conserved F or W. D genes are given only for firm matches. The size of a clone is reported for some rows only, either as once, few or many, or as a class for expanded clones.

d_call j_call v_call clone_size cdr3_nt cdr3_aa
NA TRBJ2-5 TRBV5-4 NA TGTGCCAGCAGCTTGTCCGGGTTAAAGACCCAGTACTTC CASSLSGLKTQYF
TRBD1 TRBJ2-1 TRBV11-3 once TGTGCCAGCAGCTCAGGACAGGGGGTTAACAATGAGCAGTTCTTC CASSSGQGVNNEQFF
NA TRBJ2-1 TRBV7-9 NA TGTGCCAGCAGCCACGGGAATGAGCAGTTCTTC CASSHGNEQFF
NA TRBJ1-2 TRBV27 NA TGTGCCAGCAGTTTTGAGGGCAGGTCTGGCTACACCTTC CASSFEGRSGYTF
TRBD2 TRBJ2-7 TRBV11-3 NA TGTGCCAGCAGCGTAGCGGGAGGGAAATACGAGCAGTACTTC CASSVAGGKYEQYF
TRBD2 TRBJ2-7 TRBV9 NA TGTGCCAGCAGCCCCGGACTAGCGGATACCTACGAGCAGTACTTC CASSPGLADTYEQYF
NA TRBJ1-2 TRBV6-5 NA TGTGCCAGCAGTTACTCGTGGAGCTATGGCTACACCTTC CASSYSWSYGYTF
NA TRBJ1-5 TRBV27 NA TGTGCCAGCAGTTTAGAGTTCGCGTCGAATCAGCCCCAGCATTTT CASSLEFASNQPQHF
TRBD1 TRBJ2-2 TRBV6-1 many TGTGCCAGCAGTGAATTGCAGGGACAGGGGGCCGGGGAGCTGTTTTTT CASSELQGQGAGELFF
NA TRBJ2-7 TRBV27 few TGTGCCAGCAGTTACTCGGGGGACTCAAGCTACGAGCAGTACTTC CASSYSGDSSYEQYF
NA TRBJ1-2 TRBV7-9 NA TGTGCCAGCAGCTTAGAGTGGGCCCAGGGTGGCTACACCTTC CASSLEWAQGGYTF
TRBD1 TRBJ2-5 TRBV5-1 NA TGCGCCAGCAGCTTGGGAGGGGGCACGGAAGAGACCCAGTACTTC CASSLGGGTEETQYF
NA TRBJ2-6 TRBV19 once TGTGCCAGTAGTATGTCAGGTACGGGCCGGGATGGGGCCAACGTCCTGACTTTC CASSMSGTGRDGANVLTF
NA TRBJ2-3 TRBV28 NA TGTGCCAGCAGCCCAGACACCATTCCCTACACAGATACGCAGTATTTT CASSPDTIPYTDTQYF
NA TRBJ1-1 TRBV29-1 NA TGCAGCGTCCTCAGGGGAGGGGTTACTGAAGCTTTCTTT CSVLRGGVTEAFF
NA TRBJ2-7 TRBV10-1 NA TGCGCCAGCAGTGAAGGAGGCTACGAGCAGTACTTC CASSEGGYEQYF
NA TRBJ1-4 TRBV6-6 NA TGTGCCAGCAGTCGAGGACTCAATGAAAAACTGTTTTTT CASSRGLNEKLFF
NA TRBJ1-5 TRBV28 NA TGTGCCAGCAGTTTCCTAGGACAGCTTCAAAATCAGCCCCAGCATTTT CASSFLGQLQNQPQHF
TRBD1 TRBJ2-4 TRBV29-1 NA TGCAGCGTTAAAGGGACAGGGGGCGAGGGGATTCAGCACTTC CSVKGTGGEGIQHF
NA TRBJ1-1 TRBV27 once TGTGCCAGCAGTTTGGATAACTCAGGTAACACTGAAGCTTTCTTT CASSLDNSGNTEAFF
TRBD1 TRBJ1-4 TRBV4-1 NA TGCGCCAGCAGCCAAGTAACAGGGGGTAATGAAAAACTGTTTTTT CASSQVTGGNEKLFF
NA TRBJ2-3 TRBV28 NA TGTGCCAGCAGTTCCGAATCGGTAACGCAGTATTTT CASSSESVTQYF
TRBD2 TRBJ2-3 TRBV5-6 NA TGTGCCAGCAGCCGACTAGCGGGCCGCACAGATACGCAGTATTTT CASSRLAGRTDTQYF
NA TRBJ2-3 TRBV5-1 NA TGCGCCAGCAGCTTTCAGGGTTTCAGTGCAGATACGCAGTATTTT CASSFQGFSADTQYF
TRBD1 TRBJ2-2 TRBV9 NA TGTGCCAGCAGCGTATCGGGACAGGGGAACACCGGGGAGCTGTTTTTT CASSVSGQGNTGELFF
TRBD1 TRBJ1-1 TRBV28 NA TGTGCCAGCACCGGGACAGGGGAAATCTCTGAAGCTTTCTTT CASTGTGEISEAFF
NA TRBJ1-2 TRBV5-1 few TGCGCCAGCAGCTTGGAGGCAGGACTCTATGGCTACACCTTC CASSLEAGLYGYTF
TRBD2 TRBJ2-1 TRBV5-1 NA TGCGCCAGCAGCTCGGGACTAGAAGGCTACAATGAGCAGTTCTTC CASSSGLEGYNEQFF
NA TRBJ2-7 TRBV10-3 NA TGTGCCATCAGTGTGGGGGCGCTCTACGAGCAGTACTTC CAISVGALYEQYF
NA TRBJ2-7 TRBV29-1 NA TGCAGCGTTTTGGGTGGGAGCTCCTACGAGCAGTACTTC CSVLGGSSYEQYF
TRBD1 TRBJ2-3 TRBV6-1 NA TGTGCCAGCAGTGAGGTACAGGGGAATCCAGATACGCAGTATTTT CASSEVQGNPDTQYF
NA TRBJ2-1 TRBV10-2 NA TGCGCCAGCAAACGGGGGGCCCCTAGCTACAATGAGCAGTTCTTC CASKRGAPSYNEQFF
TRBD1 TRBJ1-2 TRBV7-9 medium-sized TGTGCCAGCAGCCTGGGACAGGGGGGTGGCTACACCTTC CASSLGQGGGYTF
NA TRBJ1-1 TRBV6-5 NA TGTGCCAGTTGCTCGGGTTCTATCTTGAGCACTGAAGCTTTCTTT CASCSGSILSTEAFF
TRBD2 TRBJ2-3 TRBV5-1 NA TGCGCCAGCAGCGTGGGACTAGCGGCTGATACGCAGTATTTT CASSVGLAADTQYF
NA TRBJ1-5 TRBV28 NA TGTGCCAGCACCCCAGGTCTGACAGAGAGCAATCAGCCCCAGCATTTT CASTPGLTESNQPQHF
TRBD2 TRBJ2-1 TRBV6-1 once TGTGCCAGCAGTGTCCAACTAGCGGGAGGTTCCTACAATGAGCAGTTCTTC CASSVQLAGGSYNEQFF
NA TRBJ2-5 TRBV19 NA TGTGCCAGTAGTATAGATCGAGGGGGCCAAGAGACCCAGTACTTC CASSIDRGGQETQYF
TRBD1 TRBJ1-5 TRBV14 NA TGTGCCAGCAGCCTTGGACAGGGAAGCAATCAGCCCCAGCATTTT CASSLGQGSNQPQHF
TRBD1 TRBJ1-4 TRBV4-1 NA TGCGCCACCCAACGGACAGGGATTTCTGCAACTAATGAAAAACTGTTTTTT CATQRTGISATNEKLFF
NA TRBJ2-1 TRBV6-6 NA TGTGCCAGCACCCCGGGGTGGGGGGGGCGAGGCAATGAGCAGTTCTTC CASTPGWGGRGNEQFF
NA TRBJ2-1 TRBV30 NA TGTGCCTGGAGGGCCGGCAGGGGTGAGCAGTTCTTC CAWRAGRGEQFF
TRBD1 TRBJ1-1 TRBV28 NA TGTGCCAGCAGTCGTACAGGGGAAAAGACTGAAGCTTTCTTT CASSRTGEKTEAFF
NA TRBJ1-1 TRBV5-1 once TGCGCCAGCAGCGTAACTCCCGGGACACAACTTGAAGCTTTCTTT CASSVTPGTQLEAFF
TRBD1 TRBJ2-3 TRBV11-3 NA TGTGCCAGCAGCTCGGACAGGGAAGGCGCAGATACGCAGTATTTT CASSSDREGADTQYF
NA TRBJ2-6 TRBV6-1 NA TGTGCCAGCAGTGAAGGCCACGCGACTGGGGCCAACGTCCTGACTTTC CASSEGHATGANVLTF
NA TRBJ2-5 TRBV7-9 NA TGTGCCAGCAGCTGGGGGACACCTCAAGAGACCCAGTACTTC CASSWGTPQETQYF
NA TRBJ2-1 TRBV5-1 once TGCGCCAGCAGCTTACGAGTAGAGGGTGAGCAGTTCTTC CASSLRVEGEQFF
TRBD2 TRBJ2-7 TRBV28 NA TGTGCCAGCAGTACACCCCTGAGGTGGCGGGAGGTGGCCTACGAGCAGTACTTC CASSTPLRWREVAYEQYF
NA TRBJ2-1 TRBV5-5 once TGTGCCAGCAGCGGCGGGGAGAGGGGTGAGCAGTTCTTC CASSGGERGEQFF
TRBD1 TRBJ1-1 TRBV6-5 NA TGTGCCAGCAGAGACAGGGGCGAACGTGTCACTGAAGCTTTCTTT CASRDRGERVTEAFF
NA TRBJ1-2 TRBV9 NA TGTGCCAGCAGCGCCCCCTCGACAGGCGTCTATGGCTACACCTTC CASSAPSTGVYGYTF